Below are 3 T cell receptor beta chains sequenced from a single sample in a study of shared clonotypes between healthy human individuals. This table comes from immunoSEQ multiplex PCR, and its TCRdb copy is limited to in-frame clones, with some not included. The sample has fewer than 1 million clones; around 96% are singletons. The naive CD8 subset, CD45RO-negative cells positively selected for CCR7, excluded terminally differentiated effector memory CD45RA+ cells. Sequencing was performed on naive CD8+ T cells sorted from blood. Every receptor here comes from a man aged 25 to 40 in good health.

Written as DNA, the CDR3 is TGCGCCAGCAGCTTGGGACTAGCGAATACGCAGTATTTT. Its translation: CASSLGLANTQYF. The chain recombines TRBV5-1 with TRBJ2-3, with TRBD2 matching over 8 bases. The CDR3 spans 13 residues. After removal of 0 bases from V and 7 bases from J, the junction contained 1 base not matched to a gene. Germline lookup yields CDR1 SGHRS and CDR2 YFSETQ.

This chain connects TRBV19 to TRBJ2-7; D gene uncertain. The germline gives CDR1 LNHDA, CDR2 SQIVND (reference sequence). Trimming took off 3 bases at V and 3 bases at J, with 9 bases between the two ends. This CDR3 comprises 13 residues. The CDR3 sequence is CASSIRVHYEQYF. The CDR3 coding sequence is TGTGCCAGTAGTATTCGGGTCCACTACGAGCAGTACTTC.

The chain joins TRBV11-2 to TRBJ1-4; D is possibly TRBD1 (5 bases). The germline V and J ends were trimmed by 3 bases and 3 bases, with 11 bases remaining between them. The CDR3 loop spans 15 amino acids. CDR1 and CDR2 from the germline V gene are SGHAT and FQNNGV. Here the CDR3 DNA reads TGTGCCAGCAGCTTTCGGGCAGGGCCTAATGAAAAACTGTTTTTT. Translating gives CASSFRAGPNEKLFF.